The T cell receptor beta chain under discussion was sequenced for a study of monozygotic twins with inflammatory bowel disease. Points on this clonotype: Its antigen is unknown.

The authors isolated total RNA from whole blood without sorting T cells. Nested PCRs (about 15 and 9 cycles, two total) were applied to TCRalpha and TCRbeta cDNA. TCRdb reworked the 5' RACE reads into one entry per CDR3 protein, no DNA. This sample contains nearly 450,000 distinct CDR3 sequences. Findings and limits, study-wide: A single strong clonotype or signal linked to IBD was not supported.

Germline assignment: CDR1 SGHNT and CDR2 YYREEE (reference sequence). This CDR3 contains 19 residues. This sequence originates from a human donor with ulcerative colitis or Crohn's disease, or a healthy co-twin of an affected twin (not recorded which). Source material: blood. The rearrangement links TRBV5-4 to TRBJ2-6; the TCRdb call, TRBD1, lacks DNA for checking. CDR3: CASSLPPGQKTTGANVLTF.